The 26 T cell receptor beta chains listed next were all sequenced from one sample in a study of cytomegalovirus exposure and HLA in healthy donors. Primers: 60 Vbeta forward and 13 Jbeta reverse. Data came from immunoSEQ multiplex PCR; TCRdb stores just in-frame clones and leaves some out. The sample contains a few hundred thousand clones, over 65% of which appear only once. The source material was PBMCs. These receptors were obtained from a woman between 55 and 75 years old in good health and CMV-seropositive.

V gene TRBV7-3 combines with J gene TRBJ2-3; 13 bases agree with TRBD2. The trim removed 4 bases at V and 5 bases at J, leaving 3 bases unmatched. Germline CDR1 and CDR2: SGHTA and FQGTGA. This CDR3 comprises 15 residues. CDR3 sequence: CASSSGLAGRDTQYF. The CDR3 DNA reads TGTGCCAGCAGCTCGGGACTAGCGGGGAGAGATACGCAGTATTTT.

This chain joins TRBV6-5 and TRBJ1-1; TRBD1 agrees at 9 bases. The CDR3 length is 15 residues. Germline CDR1 is MNHEY and CDR2 is SVGAGI. V lost 5 bases and J lost 4; bases outside the gene matches: 8. The CDR3 DNA reads as TGTGCCAGCAGTACTCAGGACAGGGGAGGCACTGAAGCTTTCTTT. It yields the protein CASSTQDRGGTEAFF.

This clone has only a few counts. V is TRBV5-1 and J is TRBJ2-7, with D perhaps matching TRBD1 (5 bases). The V end was cut by 2 bases, the J end by 0 bases, with 9 bases between. This CDR3 is 14 amino acids long. Germline CDR1 reads SGHRS; CDR2 reads YFSETQ. The CDR3 DNA reads as TGCGCCAGCAGCTTCACAGGTCCCTCCTACGAGCAGTACTTC. Protein: CASSFTGPSYEQYF.

This clone was seen a few times. The gene calls are TRBV6-1 and TRBJ2-5; D might be TRBD2 (5 bases). V was trimmed by 6 bases and J by 12 bases, leaving 20 bases between them. Germline V gene data show CDR1 as MNHNS and CDR2 as SASEGT. There are 13 residues in the CDR3. The CDR3 sequence is CASRERFTGKKYF. CDR3 DNA sequence: TGTGCCAGCAGGGAGCGATTCACCGGGAAAAAGTACTTC.

This clone is a singleton in its sample. V gene TRBV6-5 combines with J gene TRBJ2-7; D call uncertain. V was cut by 6 bases and J by 4 bases, with 7 bases left in between. Germline lookup yields CDR1 MNHEY and CDR2 SVGAGI. The CDR3 is made up of 11 amino acids. CDR3 in amino acids: CASSRYYEQYF. The CDR3 DNA reads TGTGCCAGCAGCCGGTATTACGAGCAGTACTTC.

This clone was found once. This chain connects TRBV11-1 to TRBJ2-1, with D perhaps matching TRBD2 (6 bases). This CDR3 is built from 15 residues. V was trimmed by 0 bases and J by 2 bases, leaving 8 bases between them. Germline CDR1 is SGHAT and CDR2 is FQDESV (reference sequence). The CDR3 loop reads CASSLAGGTYNEQFF. The CDR3 nucleotides read TGTGCCAGCAGCTTAGCGGGAGGAACCTACAATGAGCAGTTCTTC.

V usage is TRBV6-1 and J usage is TRBJ1-6; D is unclear. Germline-derived CDR1 and CDR2 are MNHNS and SASEGT. The CDR3 totals 15 residues. The V gene lost 0 bases and the J gene lost 14 bases, with 17 bases spanning the gap. The CDR3 bases are TGTGCCAGCAGTGAAGCTGGAGGTCCTAAAGGATCCCTCCACTTT. Translation: CASSEAGGPKGSLHF.

The chain is built from TRBV28 and TRBJ1-6; 7 bases are shared with TRBD1. The trim removed 3 bases at V and 7 bases at J, leaving 18 bases unmatched. This CDR3 has 19 amino acids. Germline V gene lookup returns CDR1 MDHEN and CDR2 SYDVKM. The CDR3 DNA reads TGTGCCAGCAGTTTCTCTTTAATCACACCAGGACAGGCCAATTCACCCCTCCACTTT. Amino acid sequence: CASSFSLITPGQANSPLHF.

Concerning this clone: The same CDR3 can be traced to other DNA sequences in this sample. V is TRBV5-1 and J is TRBJ2-3; the D gene is possibly TRBD2 (5 bases). The V gene lost 0 bases and the J gene lost 5 bases, with 10 bases spanning the gap. This CDR3 is 14 amino acids long. Germline V gene data show CDR1 as SGHRS and CDR2 as YFSETQ. CDR3 protein: CASSLEGREDTQYF. Written as DNA, the CDR3 is TGCGCCAGCAGCTTGGAAGGGAGAGAAGATACGCAGTATTTT.

The chain uses TRBV7-2 and TRBJ1-2; TRBD1 aligns across 9 bases. Germline values: CDR1 SGHTA, CDR2 FQGNSA. This CDR3 comprises 16 residues. J gave up 7 bases and V 2 bases, and 11 bases lay outside the gene matches. DNA for the CDR3: TGTGCCAGCAGCTTAAATCCCACAGGGGGCGCAGGTGGCTACACCTTC. Amino acids: CASSLNPTGGAGGYTF.

This chain uses TRBV29-1 with TRBJ2-7; D gene unclear. Germline-derived CDR1 and CDR2 are SQVTM and ANQGSEA. The CDR3 runs to 13 residues. With 4 bases removed from V and 2 bases from J, the gap between germline ends came to 12 bases. The CDR3 DNA reads TGCAGCGTTGCATTGAGTTCTCCCTACGAGCAGTACTTC. Translated, it gives CSVALSSPYEQYF.

The V call is TRBV11-2, the J call TRBJ1-1; D unresolved. Germline V gives CDR1 SGHAT, CDR2 FQNNGV. This CDR3 is 14 amino acids long. The V and J ends lost 3 bases and 0 bases respectively, with 8 bases between them. For the CDR3, the DNA is TGTGCCAGCAGCTTGACAACTCTGAACACTGAAGCTTTCTTT. Translated: CASSLTTLNTEAFF.

This chain uses TRBV7-2 with TRBJ2-7; 10 nucleotides align to TRBD1. CDR1 is SGHTA and CDR2 is FQGNSA in the germline V gene. The V and J ends lost 2 bases and 2 bases, in that order; junction bases with no gene match: 3. The CDR3 has 15 residues. In nucleotides, the CDR3 is TGTGCCAGCAGCTTATTCGGGACAGGGGCCTACGAGCAGTACTTC. The encoded protein is CASSLFGTGAYEQYF. Variable domain in full (rest from reference TRBV7-2 and TRBJ2-7): GAGVSQSPSNKVTEKGKDVELRCDPISGHTALYWYRQSLGQGLEFLIYFQGNSAPDKSGLPSDRFSAERTGGSVSTLTIQRTQQEDSAVYLCASSLFGTGAYEQYFGPGTRLTVT.

The J gene is TRBJ1-1, the V gene TRBV11-2, with TRBD1 as a possible D gene (5 bases). This CDR3 region has 13 residues. Germline values: CDR1 SGHAT, CDR2 FQNNGV. With 5 bases removed from V and 1 base from J, the gap between germline ends came to 8 bases. As DNA, the CDR3 is TGTGCCAGCAGCCGGGGGGAGAACACTGAAGCTTTCTTT. This encodes CASSRGENTEAFF.

In its sample, this clone was seen once. V is TRBV10-2 and J is TRBJ2-3, with D maybe TRBD2 (6 bases). Trimming removed 3 bases from V and 5 bases from J, with 15 bases in between. The CDR3 runs 15 residues. CDR1 and CDR2 from the germline V gene are WSHSY and SAAADI. The CDR3 here is CASSDIREYKDTQYF. Here the CDR3 DNA reads TGCGCCAGCAGTGACATCCGGGAGTATAAAGATACGCAGTATTTT.

Notes on this clone: The same CDR3 is also encoded by other DNA sequences in this sample. The V gene is TRBV6-5, the J gene TRBJ2-3, with D possibly TRBD1 on 6 matching bases. Germline CDR1 MNHEY, CDR2 SVGAGI. The germline V and J ends were trimmed by 6 bases and 4 bases, with 11 bases remaining between them. The CDR3 sequence is 13 residues long. CDR3 coding DNA: TGTGCCAGCAGCCCCCCAGGGGCAGATACGCAGTATTTT. Protein product: CASSPPGADTQYF.

This clone is a singleton in its sample. The identical CDR3 is also encoded by other nucleotide sequences in the sample. CDR3 DNA: TGCGCCAGCAGCGTGGACACCAGCTCCTACAATGAGCAGTTCTTC. This gives the protein CASSVDTSSYNEQFF. The chain employs TRBV5-1 and TRBJ2-1; D is possibly TRBD1 (5 bases). This CDR3 has 15 amino acids. Germline V lookup: CDR1 SGHRS, CDR2 YFSETQ. Trimming pared 4 bases from V and 0 bases from J, leaving 11 bases between.

V and J are TRBV29-1 and TRBJ2-1; 16 nucleotides line up with TRBD2. CDR3 length equals 15 residues. Trimming at V came to 7 bases and at J to 6 bases, leaving 6 bases not matched to a gene. Germline V gives CDR1 SQVTM, CDR2 ANQGSEA. The CDR3: CSGTGLAGGLNEQFF. In nucleotides, the CDR3 is TGCAGCGGAACGGGACTAGCGGGAGGGCTCAATGAGCAGTTCTTC.

The chain recombines TRBV6-5 with TRBJ2-2, with TRBD1 as a possible D gene (6 bases). This CDR3 contains 13 residues. Trimming removed 5 bases from V and 6 bases from J, with 10 bases in between. Per the germline V gene, CDR1 is MNHEY and CDR2 is SVGAGI. The CDR3: CASSAQGAGELFF. CDR3 sequence (DNA): TGTGCCAGCAGTGCACAGGGTGCCGGGGAGCTGTTTTTT.

J is TRBJ2-5 and V is TRBV5-5; a possible D gene is TRBD1 (6 bases). Germline lookup yields CDR1 SGHKS and CDR2 YYEKEE (reference sequence). Between the trimmed V and J ends, which lost 0 bases and 4 bases, there was a span of 10 bases. The CDR3 has 14 amino acids. The CDR3 region is CASSLVSGVETQYF. CDR3 bases: TGTGCCAGCAGCTTGGTGTCAGGGGTAGAGACCCAGTACTTC.

The V and J genes are TRBV5-1 and TRBJ2-1, with a possible D match to TRBD2 (6 bases). CDR3 length: 12 residues. CDR1 and CDR2 (germline): SGHRS, YFSETQ. V was clipped by 0 bases and J by 8 bases, with 6 bases between them. CDR3 in amino acids: CASSLGGDEQFF. Written as DNA, the CDR3 is TGCGCCAGCAGCTTGGGGGGGGATGAGCAGTTCTTC.

The chain links TRBV5-6 to TRBJ2-5; 12 bases fit TRBD2. Trimming cost V 5 bases and J 1 base; bases outside gene matches: 6. CDR1 SGHDT and CDR2 YYEEEE come from the germline V gene. This CDR3 spans 16 amino acids. Here the CDR3 reads CASSRTSGAAQETQYF. In DNA form, the CDR3 reads TGTGCCAGCAGTCGGACTAGCGGGGCCGCCCAAGAGACCCAGTACTTC.

This clone was observed a few times. This chain connects TRBV28 to TRBJ1-2; unclear D gene. The V end lost 3 bases, the J end lost 4 bases, and 6 bases lay between the germline ends. The CDR3 loop spans 12 amino acids. Germline V gene lookup returns CDR1 MDHEN and CDR2 SYDVKM. In nucleotides, the CDR3 is TGTGCCAGCAGTTTCCGGAGCTATGGCTACACCTTC. Its protein is CASSFRSYGYTF.

The V and J genes are TRBV7-9 and TRBJ2-7; 8 nucleotides align to TRBD2. This CDR3 has 15 residues. With 1 base clipped from V and 6 bases from J, the junction kept 8 bases outside the gene matches. From germline, CDR1 is SEHNR and CDR2 FQNEAQ (reference sequence). CDR3: CASSLVGRGVGEQYF. The CDR3 nucleotides read TGTGCCAGCAGCTTAGTTGGGCGGGGGGTAGGCGAGCAGTACTTC.

V usage is TRBV6-1 and J usage is TRBJ2-7; D may be TRBD1 (5 bases). CDR1 and CDR2 (germline): MNHNS, SASEGT. This CDR3 is 13 amino acids long. Trimming pared 8 bases from V and 3 bases from J, leaving 14 bases between. CDR3 bases: TGTGCCAGCCGGACGCACAGGTTCTACGAGCAGTACTTC. Translation: CASRTHRFYEQYF.

The V and J genes are TRBV5-1 and TRBJ2-4; TRBD1 matches at 7 bases. Unmatched junction bases numbered 4, after V lost 0 bases and J lost 7 bases. CDR1 is SGHRS and CDR2 is YFSETQ in the germline V gene. The CDR3 length is 14 residues. The CDR3: CASSLGDSSNIQYF. DNA for the CDR3: TGCGCCAGCAGCTTGGGGGACAGCTCCAACATTCAGTACTTC.